The T cell receptor (beta chain) described here comes from a study of T-cell reconstitution after alpha-beta-depleted transplantation in children. This CDR3 contains 15 residues. V shed 5 bases and J 4 bases; nucleotides not matched to a gene: 5. The germline V gene has CDR1 SEHNR and CDR2 FQNEAQ (reference sequence). It was with unique molecular identifiers that the TCRbeta library was prepared. TCRdb reanalysed the PCR reads using MiXCR and keeps one entry per CDR3 protein. The sample shows under 750,000 distinct CDR3 sequences, under 25% of them seen only once. The sequencing here drew on PBMCs, mostly from graft donor cells, taken 360 days after TCRalphabeta/CD19-depleted stem cell transplant. This receptor was obtained from a boy under two years old who had a stem cell transplant for acute myeloid leukemia, so the T cells may come from the graft donor. V gene TRBV7-9 combines with J gene TRBJ1-3, with TRBD1 identical over 10 bases. The CDR3: CASSADRGRGNTIYF. Here the CDR3 DNA reads TGTGCCAGCAGCGCAGACAGGGGGCGCGGAAACACCATATATTTT. The complete variable domain, with remaining parts taken from reference TRBV7-9 and TRBJ1-3, reads DTGVSQNPRHKITKRGQNVTFRCDPISEHNRLYWYRQTLGQGPEFLTYFQNEAQLEKSRLLSDRFSAERPKGSFSTLEIQRTEQGDSAMYLCASSADRGRGNTIYFGEGSWLTVV.